These T cell receptor beta chains were read from a single sample in a study of blood T cell repertoires in COVID-19. Libraries were prepared by immunoSEQ multiplex PCR; TCRdb keeps only in-frame clonotypes and omits some of them. In the table there are some 250,000 clones, 86% of which are singletons. The sequenced sample was peripheral blood. The receptor set was obtained from a man older than 75 with acute or convalescent COVID-19. The CDR3 runs from the conserved cysteine through the conserved F or W. D genes are given only for firm matches. The size entry is marked missing in some rows and otherwise reads once, few, many or a size class.

v_gene	j_gene	abundance	d_gene	CDR3nt	CDR3aa
TRBV10-3	TRBJ1-5	-	TRBD1	TGTGCCATCAGTGACTCGGACAGGCGCAGCAATCAGCCCCAGCATTTT	CAISDSDRRSNQPQHF
TRBV27	TRBJ2-7	-	TRBD1	TGTGCCACCCGAAAAGGGGACAGGGGATACGAGCAGTACTTC	CATRKGDRGYEQYF
TRBV18	TRBJ1-5	-	-	TGTGCCAGCTCACAACAACAGAATCAGCCCCAGCATTTT	CASSQQQNQPQHF
TRBV12-2	TRBJ1-6	-	-	TGTGCAAGTCGCGTGGTCCCGGTTGATTCACCCCTCCACTTT	CASRVVPVDSPLHF
TRBV12-5	TRBJ2-2	-	-	TGTGCTAGTGGTTTGGGGACAGCGATGAACACCGGGGAGCTGTTTTTT	CASGLGTAMNTGELFF
TRBV18	TRBJ2-3	-	-	TGTGCCAGCTCACCCCCGGGGAGAGGCAGCGGCACAGATACGCAGTATTTT	CASSPPGRGSGTDTQYF
TRBV7-8	TRBJ1-1	once	TRBD1	TGTGCCAGCAGCCGTTACAGGGGTAACACTGAAGCTTTCTTT	CASSRYRGNTEAFF
TRBV5-5	TRBJ2-7	once	-	TGTGCCAGCAGCTTGTCAGAATCCTACGAGCAGTACTTC	CASSLSESYEQYF
TRBV5-1	TRBJ1-2	-	-	TGCGCCAGCAGCTACCAACAGGAGATGGGCGGCTACACCTTC	CASSYQQEMGGYTF
TRBV7-8	TRBJ2-7	-	TRBD1	TGTGCCAGCAGCTTAGCCGGACAGGGGGGACCTCTCGAGCAGTACTTC	CASSLAGQGGPLEQYF
TRBV4-2	TRBJ2-7	-	-	TGTGCCAGCAGCCGTGGACCAGGGACCTACGAGCAGTACTTC	CASSRGPGTYEQYF
TRBV6-2/TRBV6-3	TRBJ2-3	-	-	TGTGCCAGCAGTTATATGAGGGCAGATACGCAGTATTTT	CASSYMRADTQYF
TRBV28	TRBJ1-2	-	-	TGTGCCAGCACTCCCGAGCCATTCTATGGCTACACCTTC	CASTPEPFYGYTF
TRBV3-1/TRBV3-2	TRBJ1-2	-	-	TGTGCCAGCAGCCAATTAGAGGGTGGCTACACCTTC	CASSQLEGGYTF
TRBV3-1/TRBV3-2	TRBJ1-6	-	-	TGTGCCAGCAGCCAAACAAACTCCTATAATTCACCCCTCCACTTT	CASSQTNSYNSPLHF
TRBV30	TRBJ1-1	once	-	TGTGCCTGGAGTCCAATCAGGGAAAAAATGCCTGAAGCTTTCTTT	CAWSPIREKMPEAFF
TRBV19	TRBJ2-6	-	-	TGTGCCAGTACCCTTAGAGCTGGGGCCAACGTCCTGACTTTC	CASTLRAGANVLTF
TRBV3-1/TRBV3-2	TRBJ2-1	-	TRBD2	TGTGCCAGCCGGAGCGGGAGGGGAGGGCGGAATGAGCAGTTCTTC	CASRSGRGGRNEQFF
TRBV15	TRBJ2-1	-	TRBD2	TGTGCCACCTCTCAGTATCGCGGGGGGCCCAATGAGCAGTTCTTC	CATSQYRGGPNEQFF
TRBV11-2	TRBJ2-7	-	TRBD1	TGTGCCAGCAGATCCGGGACAGGGAATTACGAGCAGTACTTC	CASRSGTGNYEQYF
TRBV25-1	TRBJ1-2	-	TRBD1	TGTGCCAGCAGTGAACAAGGACAGGGCACTAACTATGGCTACACCTTC	CASSEQGQGTNYGYTF
TRBV15	TRBJ2-1	-	TRBD2	TGTGCCACCAGCAGAGATAGAAGCGGGAGAACTTGGGGTGAGCAGTTCTTC	CATSRDRSGRTWGEQFF
TRBV29-1	TRBJ1-1	-	-	TGCAGCGTCGCTAAATCACTGAACACTGAAGCTTTCTTT	CSVAKSLNTEAFF
TRBV4-2	TRBJ1-3	-	-	TGTGCCAGCAGCCAAGATGGCGGACAGCGAAGAGGAAACACCATATATTTT	CASSQDGGQRRGNTIYF
TRBV5-4	TRBJ2-1	-	-	TGTGCCAGCAGCTTCGTCGGGATTAGGGTTAATGAGCAGTTCTTC	CASSFVGIRVNEQFF
TRBV7-2	TRBJ2-1	-	-	TGTGCCAGCAGCTCCCACGGTCCATTTAATGAGCAGTTCTTC	CASSSHGPFNEQFF
TRBV3-1/TRBV3-2	TRBJ1-3	-	-	TGTGCCAGCAGCCAAATCAGCGTCTCGCTCGGCGGAAACACCATATATTTT	CASSQISVSLGGNTIYF
TRBV10-3	TRBJ1-2	-	-	TGTGCCATCAGTGAGTCAGCGGAGATCTACACCTTC	CAISESAEIYTF
TRBV3-1/TRBV3-2	TRBJ1-2	-	-	TGTGCCAGCAGCCCCTCAGGGATACGAAACTATGGCTACACCTTC	CASSPSGIRNYGYTF
TRBV18	TRBJ1-3	-	-	TGTGCCAGCTCACCCCTAGGACTGAAGAGCTCTGGAAACACCATATATTTT	CASSPLGLKSSGNTIYF
TRBV6-5	TRBJ1-1	-	TRBD1	TGTGCCAGCAGTCCACAGGGGGGGCGTGGGACTGAAGCTTTCTTT	CASSPQGGRGTEAFF
TRBV15	TRBJ2-7	-	-	TGTGCCACCAGCAGAGATGGGAGGTACGAGCAGTACTTC	CATSRDGRYEQYF
TRBV5-1	TRBJ2-3	-	-	TGCGCCAGCAGCTTGGGGGGGCAGACAGATACGCAGTATTTT	CASSLGGQTDTQYF
TRBV3-1/TRBV3-2	TRBJ2-1	-	TRBD2	TGTGCCAGCAGCCAAGATCCCCATGCGGGAGAGCCCAGCTCCTACAATGAGCAGTTCTTC	CASSQDPHAGEPSSYNEQFF
TRBV4-1	TRBJ2-2	-	-	TGCGCCAGCAGCCAAGACCTCGGGACTCACCACACCGGGGAGCTGTTTTTT	CASSQDLGTHHTGELFF
TRBV3-1/TRBV3-2	TRBJ2-2	-	TRBD2	TGTGCCAGCATGGCGGGAGGGAACACCGGGGAGCTGTTTTTT	CASMAGGNTGELFF
TRBV2	TRBJ2-6	few	TRBD2	TGTGCCAGTAGCCTTGATGGGAGGGTTGGGGCCAACGTCCTGACTTTC	CASSLDGRVGANVLTF
TRBV5-5	TRBJ1-5	-	-	TGTGCCAGCAGCTTGTCGAGGATTAGCAATCAGCCCCAGCATTTT	CASSLSRISNQPQHF
TRBV4-3	TRBJ1-4	-	-	TGCGCCAGCAGCCAAGATCTACTTGAAAAACTGTTTTTT	CASSQDLLEKLFF
TRBV18	TRBJ1-3	-	-	TGTGCCAGCTCGGGACTGAACTCTGGAAACACCATATATTTT	CASSGLNSGNTIYF
TRBV28	TRBJ2-3	-	TRBD2	TGTGCCAGCAGTTTAGTTGGTTCGGACCTTAGCGGGAGTAGGACAGATACGCAGTATTTT	CASSLVGSDLSGSRTDTQYF
TRBV19	TRBJ1-2	-	TRBD1	TGTGCCAGTAGTGGGGACAGGGGGAACTATGGCTACACCTTC	CASSGDRGNYGYTF
TRBV6-5	TRBJ2-3	-	-	TGTGCCAGCAGTTACACCGGCGCTCTAGCGAGATTAAATTTT	CASSYTGALARLNF
TRBV3-1/TRBV3-2	TRBJ2-7	-	TRBD2	TGTGCCAGCAGCCTCTCGGGCTCTAGCGGGGGGCGATCCTACGAGCAGTACTTC	CASSLSGSSGGRSYEQYF
TRBV29-1	TRBJ1-2	few	-	TGCAGCGTTGTAGGTGGGAGCTATGGCTACACCTTC	CSVVGGSYGYTF
TRBV11-2	TRBJ2-5	once	TRBD2	TGTGCCAGCAGCTTAAGCGGGAGGATTGAGACCCAGTACTTC	CASSLSGRIETQYF
TRBV18	TRBJ1-2	-	-	TGTGCCAGCTCACCACCGCGGGGGGTAGACCAGAATGGCTACACCTTC	CASSPPRGVDQNGYTF
TRBV6-1	TRBJ2-3	-	-	TGTGCCAGCAGTGAAAGGCTAGATTCTTACACAGATACGCAGTATTTT	CASSERLDSYTDTQYF
TRBV7-2	TRBJ2-7	-	TRBD2	TGTGCCAGCAGCCTCGGGCTAGCGGGGGCCTACGAGCAGTACTTC	CASSLGLAGAYEQYF
TRBV5-4	TRBJ2-1	-	-	TGTGCCAGCAGCTTGGGAGGGTTTGGAAATGAGCAGTTCTTC	CASSLGGFGNEQFF
TRBV4-2	TRBJ2-1	-	TRBD2	TGTGCCAGCAGCCAAGATGACAGCGGGAGGGCCGACTCCTACAATGAGCAGTTCTTC	CASSQDDSGRADSYNEQFF
TRBV3-1/TRBV3-2	TRBJ2-1	-	TRBD1	TGTGCCAGCAGCCAAGGCCAGGGGGCATATAATGAGCAGTTCTTC	CASSQGQGAYNEQFF
TRBV6-5	TRBJ1-5	-	-	TGTGCCAGCAGCGACGGGTTTAGCAATCAGCCCCAGCATTTT	CASSDGFSNQPQHF
TRBV4-2	TRBJ2-1	-	TRBD2	TGTGCCAGCAGCCTTGACCGGGGGGGAGGCCGGTACAATGAGCAGTTCTTC	CASSLDRGGGRYNEQFF
TRBV28	TRBJ2-7	once	-	TGTGCCAGCACCGAAAGGGGTAGTTTCAACGAGCAGTACTTC	CASTERGSFNEQYF
TRBV9	TRBJ1-1	-	-	TGTGCCAGCAGCGTAGATGCCTGGAGGGGCACTGAAGCTTTCTTT	CASSVDAWRGTEAFF
TRBV6-5	TRBJ2-4	-	-	TGTGCCAGCAGTTACTCGGGCCTTCTAGCCAAAAACATTCAGTACTTC	CASSYSGLLAKNIQYF
TRBV7-9	TRBJ1-1	-	-	TGTGCCAGCAGCTTAGGGACAGATCTTTTTAACACTGAAGCTTTCTTT	CASSLGTDLFNTEAFF